The 30 T cell receptor beta chains below were found in one sample sequenced in a study of T-cell reconstitution after alpha-beta-depleted transplantation in children. The TCRbeta library incorporated unique molecular identifiers. In TCRdb, the PCR reads were re-called with MiXCR into one record per CDR3 protein. The sample lists 800,000 to 1,000,000 distinct CDR3 sequences; less than 30% were seen once. Sequenced here: PBMCs, mostly from graft donor cells, sampled 360 days after TCRalphabeta/CD19-depleted stem cell transplant. These receptors were obtained from a boy younger than two who had a stem cell transplant for SCID, so the T cells may come from the graft donor.

This clonotype was seen a few times. The CDR3 reads CSATRSGDEQFF. The CDR3 nucleotides read TGCAGTGCTACCCGGTCTGGCGATGAGCAGTTCTTC. The J gene is TRBJ2-1, the V gene TRBV20-1; D ambiguous. The length of the CDR3 is 12 residues. Germline CDR1 reads DFQATT; CDR2 reads SNEGSKA (reference sequence). V lost 4 bases to trimming and J lost 8 bases, with 12 bases between them.

The chain is built from TRBV28 and TRBJ2-2; 11 nucleotides line up with TRBD2. The germline gives CDR1 MDHEN, CDR2 SYDVKM. This CDR3 spans 17 amino acids. Trimming took 6 bases from V and 2 from J; bases not matched to a gene: 8. The CDR3 DNA reads TGTGCCAGCAGGTCACTAGCGGGGGCCGTTAACACCGGGGAGCTGTTTTTT. Its protein is CASRSLAGAVNTGELFF.

The CDR3, as DNA: TGTGCCAGCGTGGCGGGGGCCGTTAACAATGAGCAGTTCTTC. Residues: CASVAGAVNNEQFF. The rearrangement uses TRBV28 and TRBJ2-1; TRBD2 is a possible D gene (7 bases). Deletions cut 8 bases from V and 5 bases from J, with 16 bases between. The germline V gene has CDR1 MDHEN and CDR2 SYDVKM. There are 14 residues in the CDR3.

The CDR3 reads CSALTREQFF. The CDR3 DNA reads TGCAGTGCCCTGACGCGGGAGCAGTTCTTC. V gene TRBV20-1 combines with J gene TRBJ2-1; D is undetermined. The CDR3 spans 10 residues. Trimming shortened V by 6 bases and J by 10 bases, and 10 bases separated the two germline ends. Germline-derived CDR1 and CDR2 are DFQATT and SNEGSKA (reference sequence).

Many counts were recorded for this clonotype. This chain links TRBV7-2 with TRBJ1-2; possibly TRBD1 for D (5 bases). V lost 1 base and J 4 bases, leaving 10 bases between the germline ends. There are 14 residues in the CDR3. CDR1 and CDR2 (germline): SGHTA, FQGNSA. The CDR3 bases are TGTGCCAGCAGCTTAGTACAGGACTTCTATGGCTACACCTTC. Its translation: CASSLVQDFYGYTF.

This sequence joins TRBV2 and TRBJ2-7, with 10 bases matching TRBD2. CDR1 and CDR2 (germline): SNHLY, FYNNEI. The V and J ends lost 6 bases and 4 bases, in that order; junction bases with no gene match: 12. The length of the CDR3 is 16 residues. CDR3 bases: TGTGCCAGCAGCTTACTAGCGGGGATGTCTCGGTACGAGCAGTACTTC. It yields the protein CASSLLAGMSRYEQYF.

There are a few counts of this clonotype. The genes are TRBV5-1 and TRBJ1-4; D ambiguous. Germline values: CDR1 SGHRS, CDR2 YFSETQ. V was clipped by 5 bases and J by 10 bases, with 18 bases between them. The CDR3 length is 14 residues. The CDR3 reads CASSLGPESPKLFF. CDR3 nucleotides: TGCGCCAGCAGTTTAGGACCTGAGTCCCCAAAACTGTTTTTT.

The chain combines TRBV12-3 or TRBV12-4 with TRBJ2-3; D gene uncertain. The CDR3 loop spans 15 amino acids. The ends were cut back, 6 bases at V and 0 bases at J, with 13 bases in the middle. The CDR3 DNA follows: TGTGCCAGCAGCATAGAGTCCCCAAGCACAGATACGCAGTATTTT. Its translation is CASSIESPSTDTQYF.

This clonotype turned up a few times. CDR3 residues: CASSELGGAETQYF. DNA for the CDR3: TGTGCCAGCAGTGAATTGGGGGGGGCGGAGACCCAGTACTTC. The V gene is TRBV25-1, the J gene TRBJ2-5, with D tentatively TRBD2 (7 bases). Trimming cost V 1 base and J 5 bases, with 11 bases left between them. CDR3 length equals 14 residues. Germline V lookup: CDR1 MGHDK, CDR2 SYGVNS.

This clonotype showed up just a few times. V gene TRBV4-1 combines with J gene TRBJ2-5, with a possible D match to TRBD2 (6 bases). The V end lost 0 bases, the J end lost 7 bases, and 18 bases lay between the germline ends. This CDR3 spans 16 amino acids. In germline, CDR1 is MGHRA, CDR2 YSYEKL. The CDR3 nucleotides read TGCGCCAGCAGCCAAGATCCAAGCACGCTGGGAGGGACCCAGTACTTC. This gives the protein CASSQDPSTLGGTQYF.

The chain links TRBV12-3 or TRBV12-4 to TRBJ1-1; a possible D gene is TRBD1 (6 bases). The V gene lost 3 bases and the J gene lost 2 bases, with 13 bases spanning the gap. The CDR3 loop spans 15 amino acids. CDR3 DNA: TGTGCCAGCAGTTTTGGGTATGGGGGCAACACTGAAGCTTTCTTT. Protein sequence: CASSFGYGGNTEAFF.

This clonotype came up a few times. The chain recombines TRBV4-1 with TRBJ2-3; TRBD2 matches at 8 bases. The CDR3 totals 17 residues. The ends lost 4 bases at V and 0 bases at J; junction bases unmatched: 9. Germline V gene sequence: CDR1 MGHRA, CDR2 YSYEKL. The CDR3 is CASSRTGLAPSTDTQYF. The CDR3 DNA reads as TGCGCCAGCAGCCGAACCGGACTAGCCCCTAGCACAGATACGCAGTATTTT.

The table lists this clonotype with a few counts. The chain links TRBV10-3 to TRBJ2-1; D is perhaps TRBD1 (6 bases). This CDR3 is 13 amino acids long. Trimming removed 2 bases at V and 5 bases at J, with 7 bases between. The V gene's germline CDR1 is ENHRY and CDR2 SYGVKD. CDR3 sequence: CAISEKGDNEQFF. CDR3 DNA: TGTGCCATCAGTGAGAAGGGGGACAATGAGCAGTTCTTC.

The CDR3 spells CSAPTLAGVRETQYF. The CDR3 region has the DNA TGCAGTGCCCCTACCCTAGCGGGGGTACGAGAGACCCAGTACTTC. The chain couples TRBV20-1 to TRBJ2-5; 10 bases are a match to TRBD2. The CDR3 has 15 amino acids. V gave up 6 bases and J gave up 4 bases; unmatched junction bases: 11. Per the germline V gene, CDR1 is DFQATT and CDR2 is SNEGSKA (reference sequence).

The genes are TRBV5-1 and TRBJ2-1, with 13 positions matching TRBD2. Per the germline V gene, CDR1 is SGHRS and CDR2 is YFSETQ. The CDR3 is made up of 19 amino acids. The J segment lost 0 bases and the V segment lost 1 base, leaving 7 bases of the junction unmatched. DNA for the CDR3: TGCGCCAGCAGCTTGCCCCCGGGACTAGCGGGGCCCTCCTACAATGAGCAGTTCTTC. Encoded protein: CASSLPPGLAGPSYNEQFF.

In this sample, this clonotype turned up a few times. V is TRBV5-5 and J is TRBJ2-7; D is perhaps TRBD2 (6 bases). The CDR3 has 15 residues. V lost 4 bases, J lost 3 bases, and 17 bases lay in between. From germline, CDR1 is SGHKS and CDR2 YYEKEE (reference sequence). The CDR3 loop is CASSPGVYGSYEQYF. The CDR3 coding sequence is TGTGCCAGCAGCCCCGGAGTGTACGGGAGCTACGAGCAGTACTTC.

This clonotype was counted once. The chain is built from TRBV3-1 and TRBJ2-5, with TRBD2 matching 8 bases. The CDR3 is 15 residues long. Losses at the gene ends were 4 bases for V and 2 bases for J; bases not matched to a gene: 6. Germline CDR1 LGHDT, CDR2 YNNKEL (reference sequence). The chain's CDR3 is CASSLVAGKQETQYF. CDR3 nucleotide sequence: TGTGCCAGCAGCCTGGTAGCGGGAAAACAAGAGACCCAGTACTTC.

The sample holds a few counts of this clonotype. The chain employs TRBV24-1 and TRBJ1-1, with a tentative D call TRBD1 (5 bases). V gave up 4 bases and J gave up 5 bases, with 13 bases separating them. This CDR3 has 14 amino acids. Germline V gene sequence: CDR1 KGHDR, CDR2 SFDVKD. The CDR3 DNA follows: TGTGCCACCAGTGAAAGCGGGGGGAGGACTGAAGCTTTCTTT. This encodes CATSESGGRTEAFF.

This clonotype appeared a few times. The rearrangement joins TRBV11-1 to TRBJ2-1; 10 bases match TRBD2. This CDR3 spans 18 amino acids. Germline V lookup: CDR1 SGHAT, CDR2 FQDESV (reference sequence). The trim removed 1 base at V and 4 bases at J, leaving 10 bases unmatched. The CDR3 loop is CASSLGLPGTSVYNEQFF. The CDR3 nucleotides are TGTGCCAGCAGCTTAGGTCTGCCGGGGACTAGCGTTTACAATGAGCAGTTCTTC.

For the CDR3, the DNA is TGTGCCAGGTCACAAAGTGCGCTGGAGGGAAAGGCGTGGTACGAGCAGTACTTC. The encoded protein is CARSQSALEGKAWYEQYF. The J gene is TRBJ2-7, the V gene TRBV11-1; D is possibly TRBD2 (6 bases). Between the trimmed V and J ends, which lost 9 bases and 4 bases, there was a span of 31 bases. Germline V gene sequence: CDR1 SGHAT, CDR2 FQDESV (reference sequence). The CDR3 loop spans 18 amino acids.

This sequence joins TRBV6-1 and TRBJ2-1; tentatively, D is TRBD1 (5 bases). This CDR3 has 13 residues. V was clipped by 8 bases and J by 4 bases, with 12 bases between them. Germline CDR1 reads MNHNS; CDR2 reads SASEGT. CDR3 sequence: CASGRQLYNEQFF. CDR3 sequence (DNA): TGTGCCAGCGGAAGACAGTTATACAATGAGCAGTTCTTC.

This clonotype has a count of ten or more. The chain recombines TRBV28 with TRBJ2-2, with 8 bases aligning to TRBD2. After removal of 6 bases from V and 4 bases from J, the junction contained 10 bases not matched to a gene. The CDR3 runs 16 residues. The germline V gene encodes CDR1 MDHEN and CDR2 SYDVKM. CDR3 sequence reads: CASSQLITSGTGELFF. CDR3 nucleotides: TGTGCCAGCAGCCAATTGATAACTAGCGGCACCGGGGAGCTGTTTTTT.

The rearrangement joins TRBV11-2 to TRBJ2-1; 7 bases map to TRBD2. V was pared by 3 bases and J by 8 bases, with 7 bases of the junction left unmatched. The CDR3 sequence is 14 residues long. Germline values: CDR1 SGHAT, CDR2 FQNNGV. CDR3 sequence reads: CASSFAPGGYEQFF. The CDR3 DNA is TGTGCCAGCAGCTTTGCACCGGGAGGATATGAGCAGTTCTTC. The variable domain in full, with the rest retrieved from reference TRBV11-2 and TRBJ2-1, is EAGVAQSPRYKIIEKRQSVAFWCNPISGHATLYWYQQILGQGPKLLIQFQNNGVVDDSQLPKDRFSAERLKGVDSTLKIQPAKLEDSAVYLCASSFAPGGYEQFFGPGTRLTVL.

This rearrangement joins TRBV28 to TRBJ2-2; 10 bases match TRBD2. The germline CDR1 and CDR2 sequences are MDHEN and SYDVKM. Losses at the gene ends were 5 bases for V and 0 bases for J; bases not matched to a gene: 3. CDR3 size: 16 residues. CDR3 residues: CASSVAGGTNTGELFF. Written as DNA, the CDR3 is TGTGCCAGCAGTGTAGCGGGGGGTACGAACACCGGGGAGCTGTTTTTT.

The chain links TRBV27 to TRBJ2-7, with TRBD1 as a possible D gene (6 bases). V shed 10 bases and J shed 7 bases, with 20 bases lying between them. This CDR3 spans 13 amino acids. Germline V gene lookup returns CDR1 MNHEY and CDR2 SMNVEV (reference sequence). The CDR3 DNA reads TGTGCCACAGCCTGGACAGAGGGACGGGAGCAGTACTTC. This translates into CATAWTEGREQYF.

This clonotype was detected ten times or more. The CDR3 bases are TGTGCCAGCAGCCCCGGGGACAGGGTTGTCACTGAAGCTTTCTTT. As protein: CASSPGDRVVTEAFF. The chain recombines TRBV12-3 or TRBV12-4 with TRBJ1-1; 9 bases align to TRBD1. This CDR3 is built from 15 residues. J was trimmed by 4 bases and V by 6 bases; bases with no gene match: 9.

Only a few counts were recorded for this clonotype. The rearrangement links TRBV20-1 to TRBJ1-5; no clear D gene. Trimming removed 0 bases from V and 7 bases from J, with 16 bases in between. Germline V gene lookup returns CDR1 DFQATT and CDR2 SNEGSKA (reference sequence). The CDR3 extends over 15 amino acids. The CDR3 region is CSARDPLIREQPQHF. The CDR3 nucleotides read TGCAGTGCTAGAGATCCACTGATAAGGGAGCAGCCCCAGCATTTT.

The rearrangement joins TRBV12-3 or TRBV12-4 to TRBJ2-3; 7 bases match TRBD1. V lost 3 bases, J lost 6 bases, and 9 bases stayed unmatched. The CDR3 is 15 amino acids. The CDR3 DNA reads as TGTGCCAGCAGTTTCCCCAGGAAAGGGGGCGATACGCAGTATTTT. Translating gives CASSFPRKGGDTQYF.

This clonotype was observed a handful of times. The rearrangement uses TRBV6-5 and TRBJ2-5; 11 bases map to TRBD2. Per germline, CDR1 MNHEY and CDR2 SVGAGI. The junction had 3 bases not matched to a gene; V was cut back by 2 bases and J by 4 bases. The CDR3 totals 15 residues. In DNA, the CDR3 is TGTGCCAGCAGTTACACCCTAGCGGGAGGAGAGACCCAGTACTTC. This encodes CASSYTLAGGETQYF.

The chain uses TRBV5-1 and TRBJ2-7, with D perhaps being TRBD1 or TRBD2 (5 bases each). Germline V CDR1 and CDR2: SGHRS, YFSETQ. Trimming took off 5 bases at V and 1 base at J, with 13 bases between the two ends. The CDR3 totals 14 residues. CDR3 loop: CASRMGPTSYEQYF. The DNA of the CDR3 is TGCGCCAGCAGGATGGGACCAACGTCCTACGAGCAGTACTTC.